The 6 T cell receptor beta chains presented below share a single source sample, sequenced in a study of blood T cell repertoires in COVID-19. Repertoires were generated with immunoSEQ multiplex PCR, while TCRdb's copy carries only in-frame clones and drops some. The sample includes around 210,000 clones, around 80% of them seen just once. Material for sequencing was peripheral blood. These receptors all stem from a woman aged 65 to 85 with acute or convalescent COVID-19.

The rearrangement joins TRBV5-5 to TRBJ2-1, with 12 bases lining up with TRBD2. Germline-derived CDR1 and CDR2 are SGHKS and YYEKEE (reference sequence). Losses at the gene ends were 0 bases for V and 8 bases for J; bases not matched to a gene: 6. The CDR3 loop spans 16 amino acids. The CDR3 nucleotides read TGTGCCAGCAGCTTGGCTCTAGCGGGAGGGATGGATGAGCAGTTCTTC. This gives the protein CASSLALAGGMDEQFF.

The CDR3 region has the DNA TGCAGCGTTGATCGGACTAGCGGGAATGAGCAGTTCTTC. Translating gives CSVDRTSGNEQFF. J is TRBJ2-1 and V is TRBV29-1; TRBD2 aligns across 11 bases. CDR3 length: 13 amino acids. Germline CDR1 SQVTM, CDR2 ANQGSEA. V was pared by 3 bases and J by 7 bases, with 2 bases of the junction left unmatched.

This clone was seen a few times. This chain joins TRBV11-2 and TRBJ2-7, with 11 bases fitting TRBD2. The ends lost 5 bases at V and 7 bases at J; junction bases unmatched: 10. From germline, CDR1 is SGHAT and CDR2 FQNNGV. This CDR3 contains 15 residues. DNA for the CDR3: TGTGCCAGCAGCCCTCTAGCGGGAGGTTTGATGGAGCAGTACTTC. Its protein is CASSPLAGGLMEQYF.

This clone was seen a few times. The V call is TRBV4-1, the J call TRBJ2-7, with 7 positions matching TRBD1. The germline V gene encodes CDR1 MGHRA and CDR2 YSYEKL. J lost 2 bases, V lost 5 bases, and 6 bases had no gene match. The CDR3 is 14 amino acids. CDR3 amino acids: CASSKRQGPYEQYF. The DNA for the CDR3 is TGCGCCAGCAGCAAACGACAGGGACCCTACGAGCAGTACTTC.

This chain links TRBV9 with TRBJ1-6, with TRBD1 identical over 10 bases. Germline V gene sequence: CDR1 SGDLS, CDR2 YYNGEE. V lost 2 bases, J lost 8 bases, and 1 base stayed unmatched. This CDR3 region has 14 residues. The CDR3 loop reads CASSVGTGDSPLHF. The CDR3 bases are TGTGCCAGCAGCGTCGGGACAGGGGATTCACCCCTCCACTTT.

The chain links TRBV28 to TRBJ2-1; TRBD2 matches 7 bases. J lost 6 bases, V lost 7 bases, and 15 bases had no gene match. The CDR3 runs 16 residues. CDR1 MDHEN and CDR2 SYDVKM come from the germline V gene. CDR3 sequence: CASNTVGSGTGNEQFF. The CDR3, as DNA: TGTGCCAGCAATACCGTCGGCAGCGGGACGGGCAATGAGCAGTTCTTC.